Sequencing of this T cell receptor beta chain was carried out in a study of blood T cells in healthy people across ages. CDR3 length: 17 amino acids. The ends lost 2 bases at V and 2 bases at J; junction bases unmatched: 10. Germline V gives CDR1 MNHEY, CDR2 SVGEGT. A J-beta primer mix and a sample-barcoded 5' primer were used in a second PCR of roughly 6 to 12 cycles. Any given sample supplied a minimum of 3 million CDR3-containing paired-end reads. Using its own MiXCR run on the 5' RACE reads, TCRdb lists one record per CDR3 protein. The sample holds some 800,000 distinct CDR3 sequences, around a quarter seen once. The draw of peripheral blood yielded roughly 9.1 milliliters from each donor. This same sample was also taken into another study, of T cells of mothers and their children. From that study: The sample comes from fewer than ten healthy Caucasian donors: mothers and children. M1S, a second-PCR primer, added sample barcodes and 2-4 random nucleotides.

Sequencing was performed on blood. The chain employs TRBV6-2 or TRBV6-3 and TRBJ1-1; TRBD1 agrees at 8 bases. The sequence was obtained from a boy aged 5-17 years in good health. The DNA for the CDR3 is TGTGCCAGCAGTTACCTCAAAGGGACAGGACTAAACACTGAAGCTTTCTTT. Protein: CASSYLKGTGLNTEAFF.